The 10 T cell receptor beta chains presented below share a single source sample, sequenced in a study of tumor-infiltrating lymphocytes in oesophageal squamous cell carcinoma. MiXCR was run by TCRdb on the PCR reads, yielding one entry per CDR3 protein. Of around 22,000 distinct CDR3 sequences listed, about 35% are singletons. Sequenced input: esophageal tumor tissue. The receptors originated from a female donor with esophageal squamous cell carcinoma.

The CDR3 DNA is TGTGCCAGCAGCCGACTAGCGGGAGGTTCAGATACGCAGTATTTT. It encodes CASSRLAGGSDTQYF. The V and J genes are TRBV7-2 and TRBJ2-3; 13 nucleotides match TRBD2. There are 15 residues in the CDR3. V lost 5 bases, J lost 4 bases, and 3 bases stayed unmatched. From germline, CDR1 is SGHTA and CDR2 FQGNSA.

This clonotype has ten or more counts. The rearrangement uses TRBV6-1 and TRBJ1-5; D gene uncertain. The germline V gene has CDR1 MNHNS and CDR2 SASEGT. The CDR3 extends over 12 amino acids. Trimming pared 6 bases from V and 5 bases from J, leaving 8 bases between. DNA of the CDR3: TGTGCCAGCAGCACTTACGATCAGCCCCAGCATTTT. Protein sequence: CASSTYDQPQHF.

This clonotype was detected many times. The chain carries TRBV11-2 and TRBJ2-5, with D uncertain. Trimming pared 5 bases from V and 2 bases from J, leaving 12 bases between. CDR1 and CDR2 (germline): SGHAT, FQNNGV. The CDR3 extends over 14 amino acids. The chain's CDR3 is CASSPLDVQETQYF. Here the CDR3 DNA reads TGTGCCAGCAGCCCACTGGACGTGCAAGAGACCCAGTACTTC.

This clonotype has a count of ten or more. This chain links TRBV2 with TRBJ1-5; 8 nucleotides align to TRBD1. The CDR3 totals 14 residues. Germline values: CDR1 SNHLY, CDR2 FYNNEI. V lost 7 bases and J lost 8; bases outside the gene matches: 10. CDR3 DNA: TGTGCCAGCACCGGGACAGGCCTCGGGAAGCCCCAGCATTTT. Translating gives CASTGTGLGKPQHF.

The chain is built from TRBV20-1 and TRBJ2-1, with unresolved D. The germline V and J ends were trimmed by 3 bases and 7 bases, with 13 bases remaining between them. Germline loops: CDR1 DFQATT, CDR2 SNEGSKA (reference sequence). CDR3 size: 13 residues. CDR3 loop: CSASLLPGNEQFF. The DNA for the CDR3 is TGCAGTGCTAGCTTACTGCCAGGTAATGAGCAGTTCTTC.

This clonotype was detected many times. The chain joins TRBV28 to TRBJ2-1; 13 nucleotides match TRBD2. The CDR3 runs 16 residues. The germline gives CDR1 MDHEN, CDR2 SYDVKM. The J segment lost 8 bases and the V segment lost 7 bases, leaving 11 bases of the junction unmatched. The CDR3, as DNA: TGTGCCAGCAATCGCGGACTAGCGGGAGTTTTGGATGAGCAGTTCTTC. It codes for CASNRGLAGVLDEQFF.

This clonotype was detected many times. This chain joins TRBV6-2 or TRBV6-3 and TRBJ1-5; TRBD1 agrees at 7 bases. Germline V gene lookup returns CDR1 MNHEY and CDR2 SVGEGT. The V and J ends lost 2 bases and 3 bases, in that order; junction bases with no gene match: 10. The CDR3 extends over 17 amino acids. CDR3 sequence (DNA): TGTGCCAGCAGTTACACAAAGAGGGACAGACACAATCAGCCCCAGCATTTT. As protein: CASSYTKRDRHNQPQHF.

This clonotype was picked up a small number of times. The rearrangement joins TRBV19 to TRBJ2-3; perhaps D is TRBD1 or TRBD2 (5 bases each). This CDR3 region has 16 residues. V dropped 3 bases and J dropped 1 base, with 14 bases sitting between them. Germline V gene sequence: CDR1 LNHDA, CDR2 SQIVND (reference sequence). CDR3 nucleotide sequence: TGTGCCAGTAGTATGACAGTGATGAGGGGCACAGATACGCAGTATTTT. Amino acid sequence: CASSMTVMRGTDTQYF.

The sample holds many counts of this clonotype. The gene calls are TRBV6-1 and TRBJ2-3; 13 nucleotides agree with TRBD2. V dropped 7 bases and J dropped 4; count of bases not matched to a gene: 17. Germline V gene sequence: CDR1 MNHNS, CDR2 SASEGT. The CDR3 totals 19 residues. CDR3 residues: CASTPTLRQLAGGPDTQYF. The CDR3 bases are TGTGCCAGCACACCCACCCTGCGCCAACTAGCGGGAGGGCCAGATACGCAGTATTTT.

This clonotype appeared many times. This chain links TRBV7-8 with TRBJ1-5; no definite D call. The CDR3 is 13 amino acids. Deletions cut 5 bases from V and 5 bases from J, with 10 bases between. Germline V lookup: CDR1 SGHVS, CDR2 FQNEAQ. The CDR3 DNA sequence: TGTGCCAGCAGCCCGGCCTTTTATCAGCCCCAGCATTTT. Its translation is CASSPAFYQPQHF.